A selection of T cell receptor beta chains follows, all from one sample in a study of blood T cell repertoires in COVID-19. Generated by immunoSEQ multiplex PCR, the TCRdb table keeps only in-frame clones and is missing some. The sample carries 150,000 to 180,000 clones, roughly 83% recorded once. The sample was peripheral blood. All receptors come from a woman between 55 and 75 years old with acute or convalescent COVID-19. Each CDR3 is given with its conserved first and last residue. A D gene is named only where the DNA matches it firmly. Clone size is not always given. Where it is, it says once, few, many or a class for expanded clones.

V gene	D gene	J gene	clone size	CDR3 protein	CDR3 DNA
TRBV7-9	TRBD1	TRBJ1-6	NA	CASSTRDSRNSPLHF	TGTGCCAGCAGCACCCGGGACAGCAGAAATTCACCCCTCCACTTT
TRBV10-1	TRBD2	TRBJ2-1	NA	CASSRALADEQFF	TGCGCCAGCAGTCGGGCCCTAGCGGATGAGCAGTTCTTC
TRBV12-3/TRBV12-4	NA	TRBJ1-1	NA	CASSLGRVAEAFF	TGTGCCAGCAGTTTAGGCAGGGTCGCTGAAGCTTTCTTT
TRBV6-5	TRBD1	TRBJ1-2	once	CASRLTGVYGYTF	TGTGCCAGCAGATTGACAGGGGTATACGGCTACACCTTC
TRBV6-5	TRBD1	TRBJ2-7	NA	CASRGQGFFYEQYF	TGTGCCAGCAGGGGACAGGGATTTTTCTACGAGCAGTACTTC
TRBV3-1/TRBV3-2	TRBD1	TRBJ1-3	NA	CASRGTGRYSGNTIYF	TGTGCCAGCAGGGGGACAGGCAGATACTCTGGAAACACCATATATTTT
TRBV3-1/TRBV3-2	TRBD1	TRBJ1-1	NA	CASSQEEGAGAFF	TGTGCCAGCAGCCAAGAGGAGGGGGCTGGAGCTTTCTTT
TRBV28	TRBD1	TRBJ1-5	NA	CASSFPQGANNQPQHF	TGTGCCAGCAGTTTCCCACAGGGGGCGAACAATCAGCCCCAGCATTTT
TRBV28	NA	TRBJ1-5	NA	CASRPGVSPQHF	TGTGCCAGCCGCCCGGGGGTTTCGCCCCAGCATTTT
TRBV6-5	NA	TRBJ1-1	NA	CASSRGYGLNTEAFF	TGTGCCAGCAGTCGCGGCTACGGTTTGAACACTGAAGCTTTCTTT
TRBV7-2	NA	TRBJ1-5	NA	CASSSRSGQPQHF	TGTGCCAGCAGCTCCAGATCGGGGCAGCCCCAGCATTTT
TRBV3-1/TRBV3-2	NA	TRBJ2-7	NA	CASSPLVGASYEQYF	TGTGCCAGCAGCCCCCTAGTGGGGGCCTCCTACGAGCAGTACTTC
TRBV29-1	NA	TRBJ2-1	once	CSVEDGGVEQFF	TGCAGCGTTGAAGATGGAGGGGTTGAGCAGTTCTTC
TRBV27	TRBD1	TRBJ2-7	NA	CASSRRDRGEQYF	TGTGCCAGCAGTCGACGGGACAGGGGCGAGCAGTACTTC
TRBV27	NA	TRBJ1-6	NA	CASSLQSANSPLHF	TGTGCCAGCAGTCTCCAGAGCGCTAATTCACCCCTCCACTTT
TRBV5-1	NA	TRBJ2-7	NA	CASSLAGVFSYEQYF	TGCGCCAGCAGCTTGGCCGGGGTGTTTAGCTACGAGCAGTACTTC
TRBV19	NA	TRBJ1-6	once	CASSTSSGASNSPLHF	TGTGCCAGTAGCACAAGTTCAGGTGCTTCGAATTCACCCCTCCACTTT
TRBV10-3	NA	TRBJ1-2	NA	CAIRGDRVYGYTF	TGTGCCATCCGGGGAGATAGGGTATATGGCTACACCTTC
TRBV30	NA	TRBJ2-3	NA	CAWSGSPSDTQYF	TGTGCCTGGTCGGGGTCCCCCTCAGATACGCAGTATTTT
TRBV6-4	TRBD1	TRBJ2-5	NA	CASSDKDRGRETQYF	TGTGCCAGCAGTGACAAGGACAGGGGGCGGGAGACCCAGTACTTC
TRBV5-1	TRBD1	TRBJ2-1	few	CASSYSGTEYNEQFF	TGCGCCAGCAGCTACTCGGGGACAGAATACAATGAGCAGTTCTTC
TRBV7-9	NA	TRBJ2-5	NA	CASSLNRVLGVQETQYF	TGTGCCAGCAGCTTGAACCGGGTCCTCGGAGTCCAAGAGACCCAGTACTTC
TRBV7-3	TRBD2	TRBJ2-1	NA	CASSELAGGPHEQFF	TGTGCCAGCAGCGAACTAGCGGGGGGGCCCCATGAGCAGTTCTTC
TRBV18	NA	TRBJ1-3	NA	CASSPGASSGNTIYF	TGTGCCAGCTCACCGGGAGCGAGCTCTGGAAACACCATATATTTT
TRBV6-2/TRBV6-3	NA	TRBJ1-6	NA	CASSYHGSSYNSPLHF	TGTGCCAGCAGTTACCATGGCAGCTCCTATAATTCACCCCTCCACTTT
TRBV6-5	NA	TRBJ1-2	NA	CASRGGQLSNYGYTF	TGTGCCAGCCGAGGCGGACAGCTGTCCAACTATGGCTACACCTTC
TRBV2	TRBD1	TRBJ1-2	NA	CASSRQGPEMTGYTF	TGTGCCAGCAGCCGACAGGGGCCCGAGATGACTGGCTACACCTTC
TRBV10-3	NA	TRBJ1-2	once	CAISDGPNYGYTF	TGTGCCATCAGTGATGGGCCGAACTATGGCTACACCTTC
TRBV7-9	TRBD1	TRBJ1-1	NA	CASRPTGTGYTEAFF	TGTGCCAGCAGGCCCACCGGGACAGGTTACACTGAAGCTTTCTTT
TRBV6-1	NA	TRBJ1-4	once	CASSEIGGENEKLFF	TGTGCCAGCAGTGAAATAGGAGGGGAGAATGAAAAACTGTTTTTT
TRBV12-3/TRBV12-4	TRBD1	TRBJ1-1	NA	CASSIRTGFEAFF	TGTGCCAGCAGTATAAGGACAGGTTTTGAAGCTTTCTTT
TRBV6-5	NA	TRBJ1-4	NA	CASRPGGDGEKLFF	TGTGCCAGCAGGCCTGGGGGGGACGGCGAAAAACTGTTTTTT
TRBV12-3/TRBV12-4	NA	TRBJ1-1	few	CASNTRQDAEAFF	TGTGCCAGCAACACCCGACAGGACGCTGAAGCTTTCTTT
TRBV30	NA	TRBJ2-2	NA	CARRPGGNTGELFF	TGTGCCCGAAGACCAGGTGGGAACACCGGGGAGCTGTTTTTT
TRBV6-4	NA	TRBJ1-6	NA	CASKGDGNSPLHF	TGTGCCAGCAAGGGAGATGGGAATTCACCCCTCCACTTT
TRBV5-1	TRBD2	TRBJ2-3	NA	CASSDGGTLDTQYF	TGCGCCAGCAGCGACGGGGGGACCCTTGATACGCAGTATTTT
TRBV30	TRBD1	TRBJ2-5	NA	CAWSAPGGTQYF	TGTGCCTGGAGTGCCCCAGGGGGGACCCAGTACTTC
TRBV11-2	NA	TRBJ1-1	NA	CASSLFPKSRRGTEAFF	TGTGCCAGCAGCTTATTCCCGAAGTCCCGGCGGGGCACTGAAGCTTTCTTT
TRBV21-1	NA	TRBJ1-2	NA	CASSKGGGGLDPRNYGYTF	TGTGCCAGCAGCAAAGGGGGCGGGGGCCTAGATCCTAGAAACTATGGCTACACCTTC
TRBV10-3	NA	TRBJ2-1	NA	CAISETGSSYNEQFF	TGTGCCATCAGTGAAACGGGTAGCTCCTACAATGAGCAGTTCTTC
TRBV5-5	NA	TRBJ1-5	NA	CASSPLTGRDQPQHF	TGTGCCAGCAGCCCTTTGACAGGTCGGGATCAGCCCCAGCATTTT
TRBV5-1	TRBD1	TRBJ1-2	NA	CASSYEQGHNGYTF	TGCGCCAGCAGCTACGAACAGGGGCACAATGGCTACACCTTC
TRBV30	TRBD1	TRBJ1-5	NA	CAWSVGQGGQPQHF	TGTGCCTGGAGTGTAGGACAGGGAGGTCAGCCCCAGCATTTT